These 22 T cell receptor beta chains were all obtained from the same sample, sequenced in a study of shared clonotypes between healthy human individuals. Here immunoSEQ multiplex PCR was the method, and the copy in TCRdb shows in-frame clones only, minus some. Among over a million clones listed, roughly 96% were seen once. Sequencing was carried out using naive CD4+ T cells sorted from blood. The subset was: CD45RA+ positively selected. These receptors originate from a man aged 30-40 years in good health.

V usage is TRBV9 and J usage is TRBJ2-2; D ambiguous. Trimming shortened V by 0 bases and J by 2 bases, and 11 bases separated the two germline ends. The CDR3 extends over 16 amino acids. Germline V CDR1 and CDR2: SGDLS, YYNGEE. As DNA, the CDR3 is TGTGCCAGCAGCGTAGGTTCTGACATTAACACCGGGGAGCTGTTTTTT. Translated, it gives CASSVGSDINTGELFF.

This chain connects TRBV15 to TRBJ2-1, with unresolved D. CDR3 size: 13 residues. In germline, CDR1 is LNHNV, CDR2 YYDKDF (reference sequence). V was cut by 0 bases and J by 8 bases, with 8 bases left in between. CDR3 sequence (DNA): TGTGCCACCAGCAGAGATGTTAGGGATGAGCAGTTCTTC. Translated: CATSRDVRDEQFF.

The chain is built from TRBV5-6 and TRBJ1-5; D may be TRBD1 (5 bases). Trimming stripped 2 bases from V and 2 bases from J, with 14 bases between. This CDR3 is 16 amino acids long. Germline V lookup: CDR1 SGHDT, CDR2 YYEEEE. The CDR3 spells CASSFGTDPGNQPQHF. DNA for the CDR3: TGTGCCAGCAGCTTTGGGACCGACCCCGGCAATCAGCCCCAGCATTTT.

Regarding this clone: Mismatch with germline at one junction end may stem from a read error. The genes are TRBV11-3 and TRBJ2-3, with 7 bases aligning to TRBD2. The CDR3 runs to 16 residues. Looked up from germline, CDR1 is SGHNT and CDR2 is YENEEA. The CDR3 coding sequence is TGTGCCAGCTCCATGGGAGGGATTCAGGGCACAAATACGCAGTATTTT. Protein product: CASSMGGIQGTNTQYF.

This clone was detected once. This chain uses TRBV30 with TRBJ2-7, with D perhaps matching TRBD1 (5 bases). The CDR3 runs to 17 residues. Germline assignment: CDR1 GTSNPN and CDR2 SVGIG (reference sequence). The V end was cut by 0 bases, the J end by 2 bases, with 20 bases between. The CDR3 spells CAWSVEVLKDRAYEQYF. In nucleotides, the CDR3 is TGTGCCTGGAGTGTAGAGGTCCTCAAAGACAGAGCCTACGAGCAGTACTTC.

V gene TRBV28 combines with J gene TRBJ1-1; D gene ambiguous. This CDR3 spans 13 amino acids. Germline CDR1 reads MDHEN; CDR2 reads SYDVKM. V lost 6 bases and J lost 3, with 11 bases in between. The CDR3 DNA sequence: TGTGCCAGCAGCGACCCTGGATACACTGAAGCTTTCTTT. Its translation: CASSDPGYTEAFF.

The chain is built from TRBV11-2 and TRBJ2-5, with D perhaps given as TRBD1 or TRBD2 (5 bases each). Germline CDR1 reads SGHAT; CDR2 reads FQNNGV. The ends were cut back, 6 bases at V and 7 bases at J, with 18 bases in the middle. This CDR3 has 14 residues. CDR3 in DNA: TGTGCCAGCAGTCAAAAAGGGCGAGGGGCGACCCAGTACTTC. Its translation: CASSQKGRGATQYF.

J is TRBJ2-5 and V is TRBV7-9, with TRBD1 identical over 8 bases. The V and J ends lost 4 bases and 5 bases, in that order; junction bases with no gene match: 9. This CDR3 contains 15 residues. CDR1 SEHNR and CDR2 FQNEAQ come from the germline V gene (reference sequence). CDR3 in amino acids: CASSSIQGDGETQYF. The CDR3 DNA follows: TGTGCCAGCAGCTCTATACAGGGGGATGGGGAGACCCAGTACTTC.

The DNA for the CDR3 is TGTGCCAGCAGTTTGATACGAGCGGATACGCAGTATTTT. Translation gives CASSLIRADTQYF. The chain couples TRBV28 to TRBJ2-3; D is unresolved. CDR3 length: 13 residues. Germline values: CDR1 MDHEN, CDR2 SYDVKM. Between the trimmed V and J ends, which lost 3 bases and 6 bases, there was a span of 10 bases.

The J gene is TRBJ2-3, the V gene TRBV10-2; D gene ambiguous. From germline, CDR1 is WSHSY and CDR2 SAAADI. This CDR3 is 12 amino acids long. V shed 4 bases and J shed 4 bases, with 6 bases lying between them. Here the CDR3 reads CASSVSSDTQYF. CDR3 coding DNA: TGCGCCAGCAGTGTGAGTTCAGATACGCAGTATTTT.

The V and J genes are TRBV7-9 and TRBJ2-7; TRBD2 matches at 11 bases. Germline assignment: CDR1 SEHNR and CDR2 FQNEAQ (reference sequence). V dropped 0 bases and J dropped 0; count of bases not matched to a gene: 4. The CDR3 covers 17 residues. This CDR3 reads CASSLALAGGLSYEQYF. In DNA, the CDR3 is TGTGCCAGCAGCTTAGCGCTAGCGGGAGGCCTCTCCTACGAGCAGTACTTC.

This clone was counted only a few times. The rearrangement joins TRBV2 to TRBJ1-5; the D is unclear. Trimming took 6 bases from V and 0 from J, leaving 6 bases between them. The germline V gene has CDR1 SNHLY and CDR2 FYNNEI. The CDR3 has 13 amino acids. CDR3 amino acids: CASREYSNQPQHF. DNA for the CDR3: TGTGCCAGCAGGGAATATAGCAATCAGCCCCAGCATTTT.

V and J are TRBV21-1 and TRBJ1-2; no DNA check was done on the table's D call, TRBD1. TRBV21-1 is a listed pseudogene. The CDR3 has 19 amino acids. CDR3 in DNA: TGTGCCAGCAGCAAAAAGGGCCTTCGACAGGGGGCGGTTAGCTATGGCTACACCTTC. Protein: CASSKKGLRQGAVSYGYTF.

V gene TRBV10-3 combines with J gene TRBJ2-1; D tentatively reads TRBD1 or TRBD2 (5 bases each). The CDR3 consists of 15 residues. From germline, CDR1 is ENHRY and CDR2 SYGVKD. V was pared by 2 bases and J by 4 bases, with 12 bases between. CDR3 nucleotides: TGTGCCATCAGTGAGAGGGACGATAGATACAATGAGCAGTTCTTC. This gives the protein CAISERDDRYNEQFF.

This chain joins TRBV18 and TRBJ1-2, with D tentatively TRBD1 (5 bases). Trimming left V 3 bases short and J 4 bases short, with 15 bases between. Germline CDR1 is KGHSH and CDR2 is LQKENI. The CDR3 covers 15 residues. CDR3 residues: CASSPNLRQIYGYTF. In DNA, the CDR3 is TGTGCCAGCTCACCGAACCTAAGACAGATCTATGGCTACACCTTC.

This chain links TRBV9 with TRBJ2-1, with TRBD2 matching 12 bases. The CDR3 is 15 amino acids. The V gene end was trimmed by 4 bases and the J gene end by 9 bases; junction bases not matched to a gene: 8. Per the germline V gene, CDR1 is SGDLS and CDR2 is YYNGEE. Here the CDR3 DNA reads TGTGCCAGCAGCCAAGGACTAGCGGGATCTAGTGAGCAGTTCTTC. Translated: CASSQGLAGSSEQFF.

This chain joins TRBV9 and TRBJ1-3; D not certain. V lost 0 bases and J lost 8, with 9 bases in between. Germline loops: CDR1 SGDLS, CDR2 YYNGEE. This CDR3 region has 13 residues. As DNA, the CDR3 is TGTGCCAGCAGCGTAGGGGGTAAGGACACCATATATTTT. Residues: CASSVGGKDTIYF.

The CDR3, as DNA: TGCGCCAGCAGCCGACTAGCGGGAGGGGTAGGCAATGAGCAGTTCTTC. Protein: CASSRLAGGVGNEQFF. The chain couples TRBV4-3 to TRBJ2-1; 14 bases map to TRBD2. J lost 6 bases, V lost 4 bases, and 5 bases had no gene match. There are 16 residues in the CDR3. CDR1 LGHNA and CDR2 YSLEER come from the germline V gene.

This clone was seen just once. V usage is TRBV5-6 and J usage is TRBJ2-3, with 10 bases lining up with TRBD1. Unmatched junction bases numbered 0, after V lost 0 bases and J lost 2 bases. The CDR3 loop spans 15 amino acids. Looked up from germline, CDR1 is SGHDT and CDR2 is YYEEEE. CDR3 coding DNA: TGTGCCAGCAGCTTGGGACAGGGGGCCACAGATACGCAGTATTTT. The encoded protein is CASSLGQGATDTQYF.

The chain uses TRBV2 and TRBJ2-3; D is unclear. The CDR3 has 13 amino acids. Germline lookup yields CDR1 SNHLY and CDR2 FYNNEI. V shed 5 bases and J shed 0 bases, with 6 bases lying between them. CDR3 nucleotides: TGTGCCAGCAGTAGCGAGAGCACAGATACGCAGTATTTT. Protein: CASSSESTDTQYF. Using reference TRBV2 and TRBJ2-3 for the parts outside the CDR3, the full variable domain is EPEVTQTPSHQVTQMGQEVILRCVPISNHLYFYWYRQILGQKVEFLVSFYNNEISEKSEIFDDQFSVERPDGSNFTLKIRSTKLEDSAMYFCASSSESTDTQYFGPGTRLTVL.

The chain couples TRBV29-1 to TRBJ2-3, with TRBD1 matching over 9 bases. Germline-derived CDR1 and CDR2 are SQVTM and ANQGSEA. Unmatched junction bases numbered 2, after V lost 7 bases and J lost 3 bases. The CDR3 has 12 amino acids. CDR3 DNA: TGCAGCGACGGGACAGGGACAGATACGCAGTATTTT. Translation gives CSDGTGTDTQYF.

The chain is built from TRBV6-6 and TRBJ2-3; D is possibly TRBD1 (6 bases). Trimming cost V 7 bases and J 6 bases, with 14 bases left between them. This CDR3 is built from 13 residues. Germline CDR1 and CDR2: MNHNY and SVGAGI (reference sequence). The CDR3 DNA sequence: TGTGCCAGCAATGACAAAACAGGGGATACGCAGTATTTT. Protein sequence: CASNDKTGDTQYF.